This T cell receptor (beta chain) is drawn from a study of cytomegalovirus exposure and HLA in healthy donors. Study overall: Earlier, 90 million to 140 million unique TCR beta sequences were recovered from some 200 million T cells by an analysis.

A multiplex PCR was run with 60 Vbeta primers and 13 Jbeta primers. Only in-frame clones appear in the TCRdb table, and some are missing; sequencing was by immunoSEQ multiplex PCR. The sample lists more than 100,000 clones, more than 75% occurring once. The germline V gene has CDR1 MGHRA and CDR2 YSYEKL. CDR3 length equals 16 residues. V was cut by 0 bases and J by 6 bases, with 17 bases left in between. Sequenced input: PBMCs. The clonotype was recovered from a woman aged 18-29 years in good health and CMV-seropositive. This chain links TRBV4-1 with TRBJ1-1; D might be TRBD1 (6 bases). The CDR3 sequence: CASSQDMEQGGAEAFF. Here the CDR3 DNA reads TGCGCCAGCAGCCAAGATATGGAACAAGGGGGGGCTGAAGCTTTCTTT.